The clone carrying this T cell receptor beta chain was found a few times. Its antigen remains unidentified. Expressed TCRB transcripts were sequenced because the isolated RNA had all been reverse transcribed beforehand. The data were produced by immunoSEQ multiplex PCR, yet TCRdb's version contains in-frame clones alone and is incomplete. In the table there are roughly 400,000 clones, 8% to 10% of which are singletons. The data belong to a study of beta chain features in type 1 diabetes. Regarding the study as a whole: Moderately but significantly shorter TCRB CDR3s were found in Type 1 diabetes patients in all four CD4+ subsets.

The V gene end was trimmed by 9 bases and the J gene end by 8 bases; junction bases not matched to a gene: 12. The V gene's germline CDR1 is SGHRS and CDR2 YFSETQ. The CDR3 has 15 amino acids. What was sequenced was central memory CD4+ T cells from blood. The chain couples TRBV5-1 to TRBJ2-1; TRBD1 agrees at 12 bases. The sequence was obtained from a man aged 25-45 years with type 1 diabetes. The CDR3 DNA reads TGCGCCACCCAGCCCGGGACAGGGGGCAGTGATGAGCAGTTCTTC. Its translation: CATQPGTGGSDEQFF.